This T cell receptor beta chain is from a study of tumor-infiltrating lymphocytes in localized non-small cell lung cancer (dated by TCRdb to the early 2020s). Turning to the overall study: The cohort covered several histologies, both smokers and never-smokers, and patients whose samples were collected after neoadjuvant chemotherapy. Each patient contributed resected tumor tissue and uninvolved lung tissue from the same patient, described as non-adjacent to the tumor. Flow cytometry, multiplex immunofluorescence, RNA-seq, exome sequencing and proteomics were applied to the same patients as TCR sequencing, which was one of several integrated assays. The overall ICON cohort was composed of 150 surgical patients with localized non-small cell lung cancer whose tumors were resected. The paired tumor versus uninvolved lung comparison of immunoSEQ T-cell fraction included roughly 54 patients.

The T-cell fraction in tumor and uninvolved lung tissue was obtained from TCR sequencing using the immunoSEQ assay. Concerning the study's data processing: To analyze survival, patients were divided into a high T-cell fraction group (upper tertile) and a low T-cell fraction group (lower two tertiles), and the two groups were compared using a log-rank test. A signed-rank test was used to test paired tumor versus uninvolved lung differences in T-cell fraction. TCRdb re-hosts the immuneACCESS table, in-frame sequences only. Its copies lack some clones; in the studies checked, an unresolved V gene accounts for under half of them, and the cause for the rest is not known. Clone size and the V and J calls come from that table; the DNA yielded D and trimming. The sample yields 9,900 or so clones; about 75% were counted once. Clones ranked in the top ten supply 19% of the sample. Notes on this clone: The antigen it binds to is not known. Per-nucleotide qualities are absent, and no much larger clonotype sits a single base away.

Study-level results and caveats: Because different assays used different pieces of the same tissue, intratumor heterogeneity could not be separated from technical variation. Consistent with immunofluorescence CD3 counts, TCRbeta sequencing supported greater T cell infiltration in tumors than in uninvolved lung tissue. TCR-derived T-cell fraction did not differ between the flow cytometry-defined immunotypes IM1 (good prognosis) and IM2 (poor prognosis). Assay coverage varied across patients depending on available tissue quantity, so only a subset of the cohort had TCR sequencing.

After removal of 3 bases from V and 8 bases from J, the junction retains 8 bases not matched to a gene. The germline V gene yields SGDLS for CDR1 and YYNGEE for CDR2. Including cysteine and phenylalanine, the CDR3 has 15 amino acids. Only the CDR3 DNA is retained, 45 bases long and in frame from the first base. ICON enrollment began in early 2016, and the last patient was enrolled in late 2018. Fresh tumor and matched uninvolved tissue for in-depth immune analyses, including TCR sequencing, were collected from a subcohort of 76 patients. No cell sorting was done, and TCR sequencing was instead run on DNA isolated from bulk tissue.

This TCR was sampled from a human donor with non-small cell lung cancer. This sequence uses TRBV9 and TRBJ1-2; 12 bases in the middle match TRBD1. The sequenced material came from uninvolved lung tissue not adjacent to the tumor. The DNA is as follows: TGTGCCAGCAGCGCGCCGGGACAGGGGGCGGTCGGCTACACCTTC. It translates as CASSAPGQGAVGYTF. Supplemented by the reference TRBV9 and TRBJ1-2 proteins around the CDR3, the complete variable domain is DSGVTQTPKHLITATGQRVTLRCSPRSGDLSVYWYQQSLDQGLQFLIQYYNGEERAKGNILERFSAQQFPDLHSELNLSSLELGDSALYFCASSAPGQGAVGYTFGSGTRLTVV.